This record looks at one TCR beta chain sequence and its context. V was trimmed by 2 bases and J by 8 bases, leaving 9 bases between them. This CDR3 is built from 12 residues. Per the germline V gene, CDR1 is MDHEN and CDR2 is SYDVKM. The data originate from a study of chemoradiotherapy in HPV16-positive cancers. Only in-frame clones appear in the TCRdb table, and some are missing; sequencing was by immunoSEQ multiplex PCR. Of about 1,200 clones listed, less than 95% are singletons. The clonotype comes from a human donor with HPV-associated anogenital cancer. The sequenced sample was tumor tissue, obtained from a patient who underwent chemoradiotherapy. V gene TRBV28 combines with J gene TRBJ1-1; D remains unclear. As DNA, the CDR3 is TGTGCCAGCAGTTTAGCACGGTACGAAGCTTTCTTT. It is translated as CASSLARYEAFF.